What follows are 16 T cell receptor beta chains derived from one specimen sequenced in a study of T cells in Graves' hyperthyroidism and ophthalmopathy. The CDR3 regions of TCR beta were amplified from RNA transcripts. A first-round RT-PCR of the TCR CDR3 used the HTBI primer set. TCRdb processed the multiplex PCR reads anew with MiXCR; each CDR3 protein has one entry. The repertoire holds over 500,000 distinct CDR3 sequences, with approximately 16% as singletons. The specimen was blood. The origin of the receptors is a woman between 25 and 40 years old with Graves' ophthalmopathy.

This clonotype was picked up many times. V is TRBV27 and J is TRBJ2-6; D possibly corresponds to TRBD2 (7 bases). The ends were cut back, 4 bases at V and 2 bases at J, with 9 bases in the middle. The CDR3 sequence is 15 residues long. From germline, CDR1 is MNHEY and CDR2 SMNVEV (reference sequence). The CDR3 DNA sequence: TGTGCCAGCAGTTCCGGGGGGCCTGGGGCCAACGTCCTGACTTTC. Translated: CASSSGGPGANVLTF.

To note about this clonotype: The junction and the germline gene differ at one end; a read error may be behind it. This rearrangement joins TRBV7-2 to TRBJ1-1; D remains ambiguous. Per the germline V gene, CDR1 is SGHTA and CDR2 is FQGNSA. The CDR3 covers 15 residues. CDR3 sequence: CASSFLALMNTGAFF. The CDR3 DNA follows: TGTGCCAGCAGCTTCCTCGCGCTTATGAACACTGGAGCTTTCTTT.

The chain links TRBV6-6 to TRBJ2-5, with 12 bases identical to TRBD2. The trim removed 2 bases at V and 5 bases at J, leaving 9 bases unmatched. Germline CDR1 and CDR2: MNHNY and SVGAGI (reference sequence). CDR3 length: 17 amino acids. In DNA, the CDR3 is TGTGCCAGCAGTTACCGTCGACTAGCGGGAGAGGGGGAGACCCAGTACTTC. Its translation is CASSYRRLAGEGETQYF.

This clonotype was counted ten times or more. The chain joins TRBV28 to TRBJ2-3; D is possibly TRBD2 (6 bases). The CDR3 spans 13 residues. The V end was cut by 4 bases, the J end by 3 bases, with 8 bases between. Germline V gene sequence: CDR1 MDHEN, CDR2 SYDVKM. The CDR3 protein is CASSYGGTDTQYF. The CDR3 region has the DNA TGTGCCAGCAGTTATGGGGGGACAGATACGCAGTATTTT.

The sample holds a few counts of this clonotype. This chain links TRBV10-1 with TRBJ2-1, with D maybe TRBD2 (6 bases). The CDR3 runs to 15 residues. V shed 3 bases and J shed 0 bases, with 9 bases lying between them. Germline CDR1 reads WNHNN; CDR2 reads SYGVQD (reference sequence). CDR3 DNA sequence: TGCGCCAGCAGTGACGCGGGAACCTCCTACAATGAGCAGTTCTTC. Residues: CASSDAGTSYNEQFF.

This clonotype was detected ten times or more. The chain carries TRBV12-3 or TRBV12-4 and TRBJ2-1; D may be TRBD1 (6 bases). V was cut by 6 bases and J by 8 bases, with 11 bases left in between. This CDR3 spans 12 amino acids. CDR3 protein: CASSPGAHEQFF. The DNA of the CDR3 is TGTGCCAGCAGCCCAGGGGCCCATGAGCAGTTCTTC.

The V and J genes are TRBV27 and TRBJ2-7; maybe TRBD1 (6 bases). CDR1 and CDR2 (germline): MNHEY, SMNVEV (reference sequence). CDR3 length equals 14 residues. The V end was cut by 2 bases, the J end by 3 bases, with 11 bases between. The CDR3 loop is CASSLRGGNYEQYF. As DNA, the CDR3 is TGTGCCAGCAGTTTACGAGGGGGAAACTACGAGCAGTACTTC.

The sample holds a few counts of this clonotype. This chain uses TRBV27 with TRBJ2-7; D not resolved. CDR1 is MNHEY and CDR2 is SMNVEV in the germline V gene (reference sequence). V was pared by 0 bases and J by 2 bases, with 11 bases between. This CDR3 comprises 15 residues. This CDR3 is CASSLSPGRTYEQYF. Here the CDR3 DNA reads TGTGCCAGCAGTTTATCGCCGGGCAGAACCTACGAGCAGTACTTC.

The chain is built from TRBV5-4 and TRBJ2-5, with 8 bases lining up with TRBD2. The J segment lost 4 bases and the V segment lost 4 bases, leaving 6 bases of the junction unmatched. CDR3 size: 14 residues. Germline CDR1 SGHNT, CDR2 YYREEE (reference sequence). The CDR3 region is CASSPGTSTETQYF. The CDR3 DNA sequence: TGTGCCAGCAGCCCCGGGACTAGTACAGAGACCCAGTACTTC.

The gene calls are TRBV6-1 and TRBJ1-2; D is unclear. The CDR3 length is 12 residues. CDR1 is MNHNS, CDR2 SASEGT, per germline. The V and J ends lost 10 bases and 5 bases respectively, with 14 bases between them. As DNA, the CDR3 is TGTGCCACCTCCCATGAACGGTATGGCTACACCTTC. Its translation: CATSHERYGYTF.

There are many counts of this clonotype. The chain employs TRBV20-1 and TRBJ2-1; 10 nucleotides line up with TRBD2. Germline V gene data show CDR1 as DFQATT and CDR2 as SNEGSKA (reference sequence). This CDR3 spans 16 amino acids. J was trimmed by 2 bases and V by 6 bases; bases with no gene match: 10. The CDR3 sequence: CSAPKAGGPPYNEQFF. CDR3 DNA: TGCAGTGCGCCCAAAGCGGGAGGGCCCCCCTACAATGAGCAGTTCTTC.

By its share, this clonotype is medium-sized. This chain joins TRBV28 and TRBJ1-1; possible D gene TRBD1, 6 bases. The CDR3 covers 15 residues. The germline CDR1 and CDR2 sequences are MDHEN and SYDVKM. Trimming took off 5 bases at V and 1 base at J, with 14 bases between the two ends. Written as DNA, the CDR3 is TGTGCCAGCAGTCCGCAGGGGACAAAGAACACTGAAGCTTTCTTT. It is translated as CASSPQGTKNTEAFF.

This clonotype was picked up many times. This chain links TRBV7-8 with TRBJ2-7, with 16 bases matching TRBD2. Germline V CDR1 and CDR2: SGHVS, FQNEAQ. Trimming took 4 bases from V and 6 from J; bases not matched to a gene: 12. CDR3 size: 18 residues. CDR3 region: CASSSGTSGRADAREQYF. DNA for the CDR3: TGTGCCAGCAGCTCAGGGACTAGCGGGAGGGCAGATGCTCGCGAGCAGTACTTC.

This chain joins TRBV5-1 and TRBJ2-3; 9 positions match TRBD1. The J segment lost 5 bases and the V segment lost 4 bases, leaving 8 bases of the junction unmatched. Germline loops: CDR1 SGHRS, CDR2 YFSETQ. The CDR3 contains 15 residues. CDR3 sequence: CASSQGQGFGDTQYF. The CDR3 DNA is TGCGCCAGCAGCCAGGGACAGGGTTTTGGAGATACGCAGTATTTT.

This clonotype was detected a few times. The CDR3, as DNA: TGTGCCAGCAGTTTAGTAGAGACCTCTTACACTGAAGCTTTCTTT. It translates to CASSLVETSYTEAFF. The chain couples TRBV28 to TRBJ1-1; D gene uncertain. Germline values: CDR1 MDHEN, CDR2 SYDVKM. This CDR3 has 15 amino acids. Trimming pared 2 bases from V and 3 bases from J, leaving 13 bases between.

This clonotype was picked up many times. V and J are TRBV7-8 and TRBJ2-1, with 9 bases matching TRBD2. V was pared by 5 bases and J by 4 bases, with 9 bases of the junction left unmatched. Germline V gives CDR1 SGHVS, CDR2 FQNEAQ. The CDR3 totals 16 residues. CDR3 protein: CASSARLAAVYNEQFF. The CDR3 nucleotides read TGTGCCAGCAGCGCACGACTAGCGGCAGTTTACAATGAGCAGTTCTTC.